A single sample gave rise to the 3 T cell receptor beta chains below, sequenced in a study of shared clonotypes between healthy human individuals. The protocol was immunoSEQ multiplex PCR, while the TCRdb copy is restricted to in-frame clones and leaves out a portion. The top ten hold approximately 0.057% of the sample, which has under 600,000 clones, 95% to 98% seen once. Sequencing was carried out using naive CD4+ T cells sorted from blood. Subset described: CD45RA+ positively selected. Receptors originate from a woman aged 25 to 45 in good health.

This clone was recorded once. The V gene is TRBV28, the J gene TRBJ2-1; 13 bases match TRBD2. The CDR3 sequence is 16 residues long. The germline V gene has CDR1 MDHEN and CDR2 SYDVKM. Trimming at V came to 5 bases and at J to 8 bases, leaving 9 bases not matched to a gene. The CDR3 nucleotides are TGTGCCAGCAGTGGCGGACTAGCGGGAGAACTGGATGAGCAGTTCTTC. Protein sequence: CASSGGLAGELDEQFF. Together with reference TRBV28 and TRBJ2-1, the CDR3 gives the full variable domain: DVKVTQSSRYLVKRTGEKVFLECVQDMDHENMFWYRQDPGLGLRLIYFSYDVKMKEKGDIPEGYSVSREKKERFSLILESASTNQTSMYLCASSGGLAGELDEQFFGPGTRLTVL.

The genes are TRBV15 and TRBJ2-5; TRBD2 matches at 9 bases. From germline, CDR1 is LNHNV and CDR2 YYDKDF (reference sequence). The CDR3 totals 16 residues. Trimming cost V 1 base and J 5 bases; bases outside gene matches: 8. CDR3 in DNA: TGTGCCACCAGCAGAGGGGCGGGAGGGCCTGTTGAGACCCAGTACTTC. It translates to CATSRGAGGPVETQYF.

The chain carries TRBV13 and TRBJ2-7; the D is unclear. Germline CDR1 and CDR2: PRHDT and FYEKMQ (reference sequence). Trimming left V 3 bases short and J 0 bases short, with 3 bases between. The CDR3 contains 12 residues. CDR3 sequence (DNA): TGTGCCAGCAGCTTGAGCTCCTACGAGCAGTACTTC. Its protein is CASSLSSYEQYF. Looking up the rest from reference TRBV13 and TRBJ2-7 gives the full variable domain: AAGVIQSPRHLIKEKRETATLKCYPIPRHDTVYWYQQGPGQDPQFLISFYEKMQSDKGSIPDRFSAQQFSDYHSELNMSSLELGDSALYFCASSLSSYEQYFGPGTRLTVT.